Each of the 9 T cell receptor beta chains below was sequenced from the same sample in a study of regulatory T cells in long-lasting Graves disease listed by TCRdb under 2021. What the time point label conveys for this sample: newly diagnosed GD, antithyroid drugs for less than 3 months. For both TCR sequencing and RNA sequencing, RNA was extracted from PBMCs using TRIzol. The library came from multiplex PCR. TCRdb records Illumina HiSeq 4000 as the sequencer. To build TCR beta libraries, CDR3 regions were amplified by Arm-PCR using iRepertoire HTBI primers. TCRdb trimmed the raw reads at Q25, called clones with MiXCR and kept productive beta chains. Rows with one shared CDR3 protein collapse into an entry with the most common genes and DNA. A total of 400,000 to 500,000 distinct CDR3 sequences appear in this sample, 12% to 15% of them only once. In total, the top ten clones hold roughly a sixth of the sample.

The same specimen was also included in a second study, on T cells in Graves' hyperthyroidism and ophthalmopathy.

Sequencing was performed on peripheral blood mononuclear cells (PBMCs), taken at new diagnosis, from a patient treated with antithyroid drugs. Every receptor here comes from a woman aged 45-65 years with Graves disease. Donor details come from another sample of the same person, matched by shared clones.

In this sample, this clonotype turned up many times. The rearrangement links TRBV28 to TRBJ2-7, with D possibly TRBD2 on 5 matching bases. The CDR3 consists of 15 residues. Germline lookup yields CDR1 MDHEN and CDR2 SYDVKM. Trimming pared 3 bases from V and 1 base from J, leaving 13 bases between. The CDR3 DNA sequence: TGTGCCAGCAGTTTCACACAACGGGGATCCTACGAGCAGTACTTC. This encodes CASSFTQRGSYEQYF.

This clonotype was counted many times. The chain uses TRBV6-5 and TRBJ1-3; D is ambiguous. The V and J ends lost 2 bases and 0 bases respectively, with 17 bases between them. Germline V gene sequence: CDR1 MNHEY, CDR2 SVGAGI. The CDR3 has 18 amino acids. CDR3 coding DNA: TGTGCCAGCAGTTACCCGAACCGGGCGGGATTCTCTGGAAACACCATATATTTT. Translation: CASSYPNRAGFSGNTIYF.

The sample holds many counts of this clonotype. V and J are TRBV7-3 and TRBJ2-1; perhaps D is TRBD1 or TRBD2 (5 bases each). The CDR3 length is 13 residues. Trimming took 1 base from V and 8 from J, leaving 9 bases between them. Germline V lookup: CDR1 SGHTA, CDR2 FQGTGA. The CDR3 sequence: CASSLITGHEQFF. The CDR3, as DNA: TGTGCCAGCAGCTTAATCACGGGACATGAGCAGTTCTTC.

J is TRBJ2-1 and V is TRBV28; TRBD2 matches at 8 bases. The ends lost 6 bases at V and 1 base at J; junction bases unmatched: 8. Germline CDR1 is MDHEN and CDR2 is SYDVKM. CDR3 length: 16 amino acids. CDR3 sequence: CASSLSGRQSYNEQFF. CDR3 nucleotide sequence: TGTGCCAGCAGCTTAAGCGGGAGACAGTCCTACAATGAGCAGTTCTTC.

The table lists this clonotype with many counts. CDR3 sequence: CASSPLVQETQYF. The CDR3 DNA sequence: TGTGCCAGCAGCCCTCTAGTCCAAGAGACCCAGTACTTC. V gene TRBV11-2 combines with J gene TRBJ2-5; D is unresolved. In germline, CDR1 is SGHAT, CDR2 FQNNGV. The CDR3 is made up of 13 amino acids. Trimming took off 5 bases at V and 1 base at J, with 8 bases between the two ends.

This clonotype was observed at least ten times. The chain carries TRBV5-1 and TRBJ2-3, with TRBD2 matching 14 bases. The V segment lost 4 bases and the J segment 4 bases; nucleotides outside the gene matches: 8. The germline V gene has CDR1 SGHRS and CDR2 YFSETQ. This CDR3 contains 17 residues. This CDR3 reads CASSLGTSGSRADTQYF. The CDR3 DNA follows: TGCGCCAGCAGCCTCGGGACTAGCGGGAGTCGGGCAGATACGCAGTATTTT.

This clonotype was observed at least ten times. The chain is built from TRBV10-3 and TRBJ1-6; D may be TRBD1 (5 bases). Germline assignment: CDR1 ENHRY and CDR2 SYGVKD. This CDR3 is built from 15 residues. V lost 6 bases to trimming and J lost 8 bases, with 17 bases between them. CDR3 nucleotides: TGTGCCATCAGCGCGGACTGGAGGGGAGATTCACCCCTCCACTTT. Translating it yields CAISADWRGDSPLHF.

The sample holds many counts of this clonotype. This chain joins TRBV6-5 and TRBJ2-3, with D uncertain. Per germline, CDR1 MNHEY and CDR2 SVGAGI. The CDR3 spans 14 residues. Deletions cut 2 bases from V and 0 bases from J, with 6 bases between. CDR3 in amino acids: CASSYGSSTDTQYF. The CDR3 DNA sequence: TGTGCCAGCAGTTACGGCAGTAGCACAGATACGCAGTATTTT.

In the case of this clonotype: This clone may be a read error of a much larger clone one base away. This rearrangement joins TRBV7-3 to TRBJ2-1, with 7 bases that match TRBD1. From germline, CDR1 is SGHTA and CDR2 FQGTGA. The CDR3 loop spans 17 amino acids. J was trimmed by 9 bases and V by 1 base; bases with no gene match: 15. The CDR3 spells CASSLMVRQGRDSEQFF. CDR3 DNA sequence: TGTGCCAGCAGCTTAATGGTCCGGCAGGGAAGGGACAGTGAGCAGTTCTTC.